What follows are 9 T cell receptor beta chains derived from one specimen sequenced in a study of vaccination effects on CD4 cells after COVID-19. The protocol was immunoSEQ multiplex PCR, while the TCRdb copy is restricted to in-frame clones and leaves out a portion. The sample has around 49,000 clones; approximately 81% are singletons. In the ViraFEST assay, antigen-specific CD4+ clonotypes were identified by expansion after peptide-pool stimulation. Upon completion of roughly ten days in culture, CD4+ T cells were isolated. PCR showed that the person got SARS-CoV-2 infection at some point between March and December 2020. Antigens of these TCRs are unknown. Sequenced material: CD4+ T cells from PBMCs cultured with a peptide pool, taken before COVID-19 vaccination. The receptors stem from a human donor who had a prior SARS-CoV-2 infection.

The chain carries TRBV12-5 and TRBJ2-3; 9 bases match TRBD2. Germline assignment: CDR1 LGHNT and CDR2 FRNRAP. This CDR3 spans 15 amino acids. Germline trimming cut 6 bases from V and 2 bases from J; bases unmatched to any gene: 6. The CDR3 region is CASGQAGGYTDTQYF. The CDR3 DNA is TGTGCTAGTGGGCAAGCGGGGGGATACACAGATACGCAGTATTTT.

This clone came up once. The gene calls are TRBV18 and TRBJ2-3; 7 bases fit TRBD2. The V gene end was trimmed by 6 bases and the J gene end by 1 base; junction bases not matched to a gene: 13. The germline gives CDR1 KGHSH, CDR2 LQKENI. CDR3 length: 17 amino acids. The CDR3 loop reads CASSGGSSILRTDTQYF. CDR3 in DNA: TGTGCCAGCTCGGGAGGGAGCTCTATCCTACGCACAGATACGCAGTATTTT.

This clone has at least ten counts. The chain recombines TRBV6-6 with TRBJ2-1, with 7 bases matching TRBD2. This CDR3 has 15 amino acids. The junction had 6 bases not matched to a gene; V was cut back by 0 bases and J by 7 bases. Germline V CDR1 and CDR2: MNHNY, SVGAGI (reference sequence). The CDR3 DNA sequence: TGTGCCAGCAGTTACTCTTCGGGGGGAGGAAATGAGCAGTTCTTC. As protein: CASSYSSGGGNEQFF.

This chain joins TRBV6-1 and TRBJ1-6; D is unclear. Trimming cost V 0 bases and J 8 bases, with 8 bases left between them. CDR1 and CDR2 (germline): MNHNS, SASEGT. The CDR3 length is 14 residues. Here the CDR3 reads CASSEARMYSPLHF. The DNA for the CDR3 is TGTGCCAGCAGTGAAGCCCGAATGTATTCACCCCTCCACTTT.

The gene calls are TRBV5-6 and TRBJ1-5; TRBD1 aligns across 11 bases. CDR3 length equals 14 residues. The germline CDR1 and CDR2 sequences are SGHDT and YYEEEE. Trimming at V came to 3 bases and at J to 6 bases, leaving 2 bases not matched to a gene. The CDR3 nucleotides read TGTGCCAGCAGCTCGGGACAGGGGGGTCAGCCCCAGCATTTT. The encoded protein is CASSSGQGGQPQHF. The full variable domain, rest sourced from reference TRBV5-6 and TRBJ1-5, is DAGVTQSPTHLIKTRGQQVTLRCSPKSGHDTVSWYQQALGQGPQFIFQYYEEEERQRGNFPDRFSGHQFPNYSSELNVNALLLGDSALYLCASSSGQGGQPQHFGDGTRLSIL.

The rearrangement joins TRBV9 to TRBJ2-1, with 7 positions matching TRBD1. Germline V gene lookup returns CDR1 SGDLS and CDR2 YYNGEE. With V trimmed by 6 bases and J by 2 bases, 8 bases remained unmatched. This CDR3 region has 15 residues. CDR3 in DNA: TGTGCCAGCAACCGACAGGGTCATGCCTACAATGAGCAGTTCTTC. Residues: CASNRQGHAYNEQFF.

This clone has just one count. The chain uses TRBV5-1 and TRBJ2-1; D is possibly TRBD1 (6 bases). In germline, CDR1 is SGHRS, CDR2 YFSETQ. The CDR3 has 15 amino acids. Trimming removed 4 bases at V and 7 bases at J, with 18 bases between. The DNA for the CDR3 is TGCGCCAGCAGCCGAATCGGGACATTAAAGAATGAGCAGTTCTTC. Its protein product is CASSRIGTLKNEQFF.

J is TRBJ1-3 and V is TRBV9; D is possibly TRBD1 (5 bases). CDR1 SGDLS and CDR2 YYNGEE come from the germline V gene. Trimming removed 3 bases at V and 1 base at J, with 8 bases between. The CDR3 contains 14 residues. The chain's CDR3 is CASSAGGSGNTIYF. The CDR3 nucleotides read TGTGCCAGCAGCGCCGGGGGTTCTGGAAACACCATATATTTT.

The chain employs TRBV12-2 and TRBJ2-7; the D call in the table, TRBD2, was not verified against the DNA. TRBV12-2 is reported as a pseudogene. The CDR3 length is 15 residues. As DNA, the CDR3 is TGTGCAAGTCGCTTGGGAGCCCCCGGTGGTTACGAGCAGTACTTC. Amino acids: CASRLGAPGGYEQYF.